The 28 T cell receptor beta chains listed next were all sequenced from one sample in a study of T-cell memory formation after mild COVID-19. TCRdb passed the 5' RACE reads through MiXCR, listing each CDR3 protein once. The sample carries about 560,000 distinct CDR3 sequences, approximately 15% recorded once. The material sequenced was PBMCs or a T cell subset sorted from them (not recorded which). These receptors were taken from an adult woman who had mild COVID-19 (a few samples of this study predate the infection). Cell type and time point are not known.

This clonotype turned up a few times. The chain couples TRBV7-2 to TRBJ2-7, with 9 bases that match TRBD2. V lost 5 bases, J lost 3 bases, and 8 bases stayed unmatched. CDR1 is SGHTA and CDR2 is FQGNSA in the germline V gene. This CDR3 comprises 15 residues. The CDR3 loop is CASSPGASGIYEQYF. As DNA, the CDR3 is TGTGCCAGCAGCCCCGGGGCTAGCGGGATCTACGAGCAGTACTTC.

This chain joins TRBV7-2 and TRBJ1-1, with unresolved D. The CDR3 contains 13 residues. Germline values: CDR1 SGHTA, CDR2 FQGNSA. V lost 0 bases and J 7 bases, leaving 9 bases between the germline ends. CDR3 loop: CASSLAFGSEAFF. Here the CDR3 DNA reads TGTGCCAGCAGCTTAGCTTTCGGCAGTGAAGCTTTCTTT.

This clonotype was seen ten or more times. The chain joins TRBV11-2 to TRBJ2-1; no definite D call. Deletions cut 0 bases from V and 0 bases from J, with 6 bases between. The CDR3 runs 15 residues. Per germline, CDR1 SGHAT and CDR2 FQNNGV. The CDR3 sequence: CASSLDLSSYNEQFF. CDR3 DNA sequence: TGTGCCAGCAGCTTAGATCTGAGCTCCTACAATGAGCAGTTCTTC.

V is TRBV7-3 and J is TRBJ2-1, with D perhaps assigned TRBD1 or TRBD2 (5 bases each). This CDR3 is built from 13 residues. With 0 bases removed from V and 9 bases from J, the gap between germline ends came to 9 bases. Germline CDR1 reads SGHTA; CDR2 reads FQGTGA. CDR3 nucleotides: TGTGCCAGCAGCTTAACGGGACCCTCTGAGCAGTTCTTC. Protein sequence: CASSLTGPSEQFF.

The CDR3 DNA reads TGTGCCAGCAGATCCGGACAGGCTGAGAACACTGAAGCTTTCTTT. Translating gives CASRSGQAENTEAFF. J is TRBJ1-1 and V is TRBV7-9, with 7 positions matching TRBD1. Germline V gene sequence: CDR1 SEHNR, CDR2 FQNEAQ (reference sequence). V trimming: 6 bases; J trimming: 1 base; junction bases outside the gene matches: 8. This CDR3 has 15 amino acids.

The V call is TRBV6-5, the J call TRBJ1-1; D is perhaps TRBD1 (5 bases). The CDR3 runs to 14 residues. V lost 4 bases to trimming and J lost 1 base, with 10 bases between them. Germline CDR1 is MNHEY and CDR2 is SVGAGI. Here the CDR3 reads CASSSPGPNTEAFF. The CDR3 DNA reads TGTGCCAGCAGTTCACCGGGGCCGAACACTGAAGCTTTCTTT.

J is TRBJ2-7 and V is TRBV15, with 9 bases aligning to TRBD2. V trimming: 6 bases; J trimming: 6 bases; junction bases outside the gene matches: 9. Germline V lookup: CDR1 LNHNV, CDR2 YYDKDF (reference sequence). The length of the CDR3 is 14 residues. In DNA, the CDR3 is TGTGCCACCAGATTAGCGGGAGACATCCTCGAGCAGTACTTC. Encoded protein: CATRLAGDILEQYF.

This clonotype has just a few counts. The chain is built from TRBV5-6 and TRBJ2-1; TRBD1 is a possible D gene (6 bases). CDR3 length: 16 amino acids. Trimming removed 0 bases from V and 2 bases from J, with 12 bases in between. In germline, CDR1 is SGHDT, CDR2 YYEEEE. CDR3 coding DNA: TGTGCCAGCAGCTTGGGGGGGCCCCTACCCTACAATGAGCAGTTCTTC. This gives the protein CASSLGGPLPYNEQFF.

The chain couples TRBV9 to TRBJ1-1, with 8 bases matching TRBD1. Germline V gene sequence: CDR1 SGDLS, CDR2 YYNGEE. V shed 3 bases, J shed 8 bases, and the junction held 3 bases outside the gene matches. The CDR3 spans 12 residues. The CDR3 loop reads CASSAQGAEAFF. In DNA, the CDR3 is TGTGCCAGCAGCGCCCAGGGGGCAGAAGCTTTCTTT. Together with reference TRBV9 and TRBJ1-1, the CDR3 gives the full variable domain: DSGVTQTPKHLITATGQRVTLRCSPRSGDLSVYWYQQSLDQGLQFLIQYYNGEERAKGNILERFSAQQFPDLHSELNLSSLELGDSALYFCASSAQGAEAFFGQGTRLTVV.

This clonotype was detected a few times. The genes are TRBV6-1 and TRBJ1-1, with D perhaps TRBD1 (6 bases). Germline V gene lookup returns CDR1 MNHNS and CDR2 SASEGT. This CDR3 has 15 amino acids. Trimming left V 4 bases short and J 0 bases short, with 12 bases between. CDR3 loop: CASSVRQAVNTEAFF. For the CDR3, the DNA is TGTGCCAGCAGTGTACGACAGGCGGTGAACACTGAAGCTTTCTTT.

The chain recombines TRBV12-3 or TRBV12-4 with TRBJ1-2, with a tentative D call TRBD1 (5 bases). This CDR3 has 12 residues. V shed 3 bases and J shed 13 bases, with 15 bases lying between them. CDR3 in DNA: TGTGCCAGCAGTTTCGGGGCCGCCGAAGGCACCTTC. Protein product: CASSFGAAEGTF.

This clonotype turned up a few times. The rearrangement uses TRBV20-1 and TRBJ1-4; D is possibly TRBD1 (6 bases). Germline V lookup: CDR1 DFQATT, CDR2 SNEGSKA (reference sequence). This CDR3 comprises 13 residues. Trimming left V 4 bases short and J 8 bases short, with 14 bases between. CDR3 loop: CSAKQGVEEKLFF. The CDR3 DNA reads as TGCAGTGCTAAACAGGGAGTAGAAGAAAAACTGTTTTTT.

This chain joins TRBV7-2 and TRBJ1-2; D is uncertain. With 5 bases removed from V and 5 bases from J, the gap between germline ends came to 15 bases. The CDR3 contains 14 residues. Per germline, CDR1 SGHTA and CDR2 FQGNSA. Written as DNA, the CDR3 is TGTGCCAGCAGCCAAAGTCCGGGAGGGTATGGCTACACCTTC. Translation gives CASSQSPGGYGYTF.

This clonotype showed up just a few times. The rearrangement uses TRBV29-1 and TRBJ1-1; D unresolved. The V end lost 3 bases, the J end lost 5 bases, and 13 bases lay between the germline ends. Germline CDR1 SQVTM, CDR2 ANQGSEA. The CDR3 loop spans 13 amino acids. CDR3 DNA: TGCAGCGTTGATCCTGACGGCGGTACTGAAGCTTTCTTT. It is translated as CSVDPDGGTEAFF.

The chain carries TRBV7-9 and TRBJ1-3; D remains ambiguous. The length of the CDR3 is 14 residues. V dropped 6 bases and J dropped 4 bases, with 13 bases sitting between them. Germline CDR1 SEHNR, CDR2 FQNEAQ (reference sequence). The CDR3 sequence is CASSPSGSGNTIYF. The CDR3 DNA sequence: TGTGCCAGCAGTCCGAGTGGGTCCGGAAACACCATATATTTT.

The gene calls are TRBV7-2 and TRBJ1-4; 9 bases are shared with TRBD1. The CDR3 extends over 18 amino acids. With V trimmed by 5 bases and J by 1 base, 11 bases remained unmatched. From germline, CDR1 is SGHTA and CDR2 FQGNSA. CDR3 residues: CASSPFPTGGETNEKLFF. The CDR3, as DNA: TGTGCCAGCAGCCCATTTCCCACAGGGGGCGAAACTAATGAAAAACTGTTTTTT.

The chain has TRBV4-3 and TRBJ2-4; D gene unclear. Trimming removed 0 bases at V and 0 bases at J, with 15 bases between. CDR1 LGHNA and CDR2 YSLEER come from the germline V gene. This CDR3 has 18 amino acids. CDR3 sequence: CASSQDLIWSLAKNIQYF. The CDR3 nucleotides read TGCGCCAGCAGCCAAGATCTGATTTGGAGTCTAGCCAAAAACATTCAGTACTTC.

This clonotype was observed a few times. The chain has TRBV3-1 and TRBJ1-1; D may be TRBD1 (6 bases). CDR3 length equals 15 residues. From germline, CDR1 is LGHDT and CDR2 YNNKEL (reference sequence). V shed 1 base and J shed 4 bases, with 13 bases lying between them. Written as DNA, the CDR3 is TGTGCCAGCAGCCAAGTACCGGGGGCAGGCACTGAAGCTTTCTTT. It is translated as CASSQVPGAGTEAFF.

The table lists this clonotype with a few counts. The chain combines TRBV11-2 with TRBJ1-6; perhaps TRBD1 as D (5 bases). The CDR3 has 14 residues. The germline V gene encodes CDR1 SGHAT and CDR2 FQNNGV. Trimming stripped 5 bases from V and 6 bases from J, with 11 bases between. This CDR3 reads CASSSRQINSPLHF. CDR3 in DNA: TGTGCCAGCAGCAGCCGACAGATTAATTCACCCCTCCACTTT.

The rearrangement joins TRBV5-5 to TRBJ2-7; D gene unclear. Germline CDR1 and CDR2: SGHKS and YYEKEE (reference sequence). The CDR3 consists of 14 residues. Trimming took 2 bases from V and 0 from J, leaving 9 bases between them. The CDR3 protein is CASSLVDGSYEQYF. CDR3 coding DNA: TGTGCCAGCAGCTTAGTCGACGGCTCCTACGAGCAGTACTTC.

This clonotype was seen a few times. The chain carries TRBV12-3 or TRBV12-4 and TRBJ1-5, with D unresolved. There are 12 residues in the CDR3. V lost 4 bases, J lost 5 bases, and 6 bases lay in between. The CDR3 reads CASSSRYQPQHF. DNA of the CDR3: TGTGCCAGCAGTTCTCGATATCAGCCCCAGCATTTT.

V gene TRBV5-1 combines with J gene TRBJ1-2; D possibly corresponds to TRBD1 (5 bases). Germline V CDR1 and CDR2: SGHRS, YFSETQ. This CDR3 is built from 18 residues. Trimming cost V 1 base and J 2 bases, with 21 bases left between them. This CDR3 is CASSLSSWDGARNYGYTF. The CDR3 DNA is TGCGCCAGCAGCTTGAGTTCTTGGGACGGCGCGAGAAACTATGGCTACACCTTC.

This clonotype has more than one count but fewer than ten. The rearrangement links TRBV6-2 or TRBV6-3 to TRBJ1-1; 11 bases map to TRBD1. The CDR3 runs 17 residues. CDR1 MNHEY and CDR2 SVGEGT come from the germline V gene. After removal of 4 bases from V and 5 bases from J, the junction contained 12 bases not matched to a gene. The CDR3 protein is CASSSVPGQGGRTEAFF. As DNA, the CDR3 is TGTGCCAGCAGTTCCGTCCCGGGACAGGGGGGTAGGACTGAAGCTTTCTTT.

This clonotype has just a few counts. The chain is built from TRBV24-1 and TRBJ2-1; perhaps TRBD1 as D (6 bases). Looked up from germline, CDR1 is KGHDR and CDR2 is SFDVKD. V was shortened by 10 bases and J by 1 base, with 13 bases between the two germline ends. The CDR3 has 14 residues. The CDR3 nucleotides read TGTGCCACGGGCAGGGGTGGGTCCTACAATGAGCAGTTCTTC. Translated: CATGRGGSYNEQFF.

V usage is TRBV13 and J usage is TRBJ2-7; D is possibly TRBD2 (5 bases). CDR3 length: 15 residues. Germline lookup yields CDR1 PRHDT and CDR2 FYEKMQ (reference sequence). The V gene lost 5 bases and the J gene lost 3 bases, with 17 bases spanning the gap. The CDR3 nucleotides read TGTGCCAGCAGCCCTCCCCGGGGTCGACTCTACGAGCAGTACTTC. Translated, it gives CASSPPRGRLYEQYF.

This clonotype has a handful of counts. V usage is TRBV6-5 and J usage is TRBJ1-5; D not resolved. The CDR3 has 14 amino acids. Germline V lookup: CDR1 MNHEY, CDR2 SVGAGI. V was cut by 0 bases and J by 6 bases, with 9 bases left in between. The CDR3 is CASSYSTQSQPQHF. The CDR3 DNA sequence: TGTGCCAGCAGTTACTCGACTCAAAGTCAGCCCCAGCATTTT.

This clonotype occurred a few times. This rearrangement joins TRBV3-1 to TRBJ2-2; D possibly uses TRBD1 or TRBD2 (5 bases each). CDR1 is LGHDT and CDR2 is YNNKEL in the germline V gene (reference sequence). V lost 8 bases and J 5 bases, leaving 18 bases between the germline ends. This CDR3 has 15 amino acids. The CDR3 nucleotides are TGTGCCAGCGAGCCCCCGGGGCACTTGACCGGGGAGCTGTTTTTT. As protein: CASEPPGHLTGELFF.

This clonotype was detected a few times. V gene TRBV4-1 combines with J gene TRBJ2-3; D is undetermined. This CDR3 contains 12 residues. With 0 bases removed from V and 4 bases from J, the gap between germline ends came to 2 bases. Per the germline V gene, CDR1 is MGHRA and CDR2 is YSYEKL. The CDR3 nucleotides read TGCGCCAGCAGCCAAGAATCAGATACGCAGTATTTT. Protein: CASSQESDTQYF.